This entry lists 29 T cell receptor beta chains sequenced from one sample in a study of T cells in Graves' hyperthyroidism and ophthalmopathy. It was RNA transcripts that yielded the amplified TCR beta CDR3 regions. The HTBI primer set drove a first-round RT-PCR of the TCR CDR3. TCRdb analysed the multiplex PCR reads with MiXCR anew, one entry per CDR3 protein. The sample carries about 640,000 distinct CDR3 sequences, around 20% recorded once. Sample: blood. These receptors originate from a man younger than 45 with Graves' ophthalmopathy.

This clonotype occurred many times. The chain recombines TRBV2 with TRBJ2-7; TRBD2 is a possible D gene (5 bases). Trimming left V 3 bases short and J 3 bases short, with 15 bases between. This CDR3 comprises 15 residues. Per the germline V gene, CDR1 is SNHLY and CDR2 is FYNNEI. The CDR3 protein is CASSDRSGTYYEQYF. The DNA of the CDR3 is TGTGCCAGCAGTGATCGGAGCGGAACTTACTACGAGCAGTACTTC.

Points on this clonotype: Since a much larger clone is just one base distant, this may be a read error. This rearrangement joins TRBV3-1 to TRBJ1-3; D might be TRBD1 (5 bases). This CDR3 has 17 residues. Looked up from germline, CDR1 is LGHDT and CDR2 is YNNKEL (reference sequence). The CDR3 DNA follows: TGTGCCAACAGCCAAGATACGTTTTTGGGGGAGGCAAACACCATATATTTT. It is translated as CANSQDTFLGEANTIYF.

This clonotype was recorded many times. The chain recombines TRBV7-3 with TRBJ2-3; 7 bases align to TRBD2. V shed 1 base and J 3 bases; nucleotides not matched to a gene: 1. The CDR3 totals 14 residues. Germline CDR1 is SGHTA and CDR2 is FQGTGA. The DNA for the CDR3 is TGTGCCAGCAGCTTAAATAGCGGGACAGATACGCAGTATTTT. Its translation is CASSLNSGTDTQYF.

This clonotype was counted only a few times. The chain joins TRBV19 to TRBJ1-2, with D tentatively TRBD1 (6 bases). Deletions cut 10 bases from V and 8 bases from J, with 23 bases between. Germline loops: CDR1 LNHDA, CDR2 SQIVND (reference sequence). The CDR3 covers 14 residues. CDR3 region: CANTGQKSPYGYTF. As DNA, the CDR3 is TGTGCCAACACAGGACAGAAATCCCCTTACGGCTACACCTTC.

This clonotype was seen ten or more times. The chain links TRBV28 to TRBJ1-5; 8 nucleotides line up with TRBD1. The V and J ends lost 3 bases and 9 bases, in that order; junction bases with no gene match: 13. Germline values: CDR1 MDHEN, CDR2 SYDVKM. The CDR3 contains 16 residues. CDR3 sequence: CASSLDPGQDYRPQHF. As DNA, the CDR3 is TGTGCCAGCAGTTTGGACCCGGGACAGGACTATAGGCCCCAGCATTTT.

The V gene is TRBV12-3 or TRBV12-4, the J gene TRBJ1-1; D is undetermined. Trimming removed 7 bases at V and 1 base at J, with 13 bases between. The CDR3 spans 14 residues. CDR3 sequence reads: CASTPTPENTEAFF. The CDR3 DNA follows: TGTGCCAGCACCCCTACCCCAGAGAACACTGAAGCTTTCTTT.

Only a few counts were recorded for this clonotype. The chain joins TRBV20-1 to TRBJ2-4; 7 bases are shared with TRBD2. This CDR3 region has 16 residues. From germline, CDR1 is DFQATT and CDR2 SNEGSKA (reference sequence). The J segment lost 0 bases and the V segment lost 3 bases, leaving 8 bases of the junction unmatched. In DNA form, the CDR3 reads TGCAGTGCTAGTTGGGGGGGAGAGGGAGCCAAAAACATTCAGTACTTC. Translated, it gives CSASWGGEGAKNIQYF.

The V gene is TRBV11-2, the J gene TRBJ2-7; D uncertain. The CDR3 extends over 14 amino acids. Germline CDR1 reads SGHAT; CDR2 reads FQNNGV. Trimming took off 4 bases at V and 3 bases at J, with 13 bases between the two ends. In DNA form, the CDR3 reads TGTGCCAGCAGCTCCATTTTCGGCAACTACGAGCAGTACTTC. It specifies CASSSIFGNYEQYF.

This rearrangement joins TRBV28 to TRBJ2-7; maybe TRBD2 (6 bases). The CDR3 spans 14 residues. The germline V gene encodes CDR1 MDHEN and CDR2 SYDVKM. Trimming cost V 5 bases and J 5 bases, with 16 bases left between them. CDR3 amino acids: CASSLFGSGNEQYF. Here the CDR3 DNA reads TGTGCCAGCAGTCTTTTCGGGAGCGGTAACGAGCAGTACTTC.

This clonotype was detected a few times. The rearrangement uses TRBV10-3 and TRBJ1-5; D not certain. Trimming removed 3 bases from V and 1 base from J, with 1 base in between. The CDR3 spans 12 residues. The germline gives CDR1 ENHRY, CDR2 SYGVKD. The CDR3 DNA reads TGTGCCATCAGTGACAGCAATCAGCCCCAGCATTTT. This codes for CAISDSNQPQHF.

The chain joins TRBV18 to TRBJ2-5, with D possibly being TRBD1 (6 bases). This CDR3 comprises 13 residues. Trimming removed 5 bases from V and 2 bases from J, with 9 bases in between. The germline V gene has CDR1 KGHSH and CDR2 LQKENI. The CDR3 DNA is TGTGCCAGCTCAGACGGACAGCAAGAGACCCAGTACTTC. Protein: CASSDGQQETQYF.

With regard to this clonotype: This could be a read error, since a much larger clone is one nucleotide away. The V call is TRBV20-1, the J call TRBJ1-2; 8 nucleotides line up with TRBD1. V gave up 1 base and J gave up 7 bases; unmatched junction bases: 14. The CDR3 extends over 16 amino acids. Germline V lookup: CDR1 DFQATT, CDR2 SNEGSKA (reference sequence). The CDR3 protein is CSARAYAGQAFCGYTF. CDR3 nucleotides: TGCAGTGCTAGAGCCTATGCGGGACAGGCCTTCTGTGGCTACACCTTC.

The chain recombines TRBV3-1 with TRBJ2-7; D is unresolved. The CDR3 sequence is 12 residues long. The germline V gene encodes CDR1 LGHDT and CDR2 YNNKEL (reference sequence). V was cut by 2 bases and J by 6 bases, with 8 bases left in between. The CDR3 here is CASSQSPAEQYF. The CDR3 coding sequence is TGTGCCAGCAGCCAATCCCCCGCCGAGCAGTACTTC.

For this clonotype: This CDR3 is missing its conserved last phenylalanine or tryptophan, likely due to a read error. This chain uses TRBV7-9 with TRBJ2-3; D not resolved. Trimming stripped 1 base from V and 6 bases from J, with 5 bases between. The CDR3 length is 12 residues. The germline gives CDR1 SEHNR, CDR2 FQNEAQ (reference sequence). The DNA for the CDR3 is TGTGCCAGCAGCTTAGTCCGGGATACGCAGTATCTT. It yields the protein CASSLVRDTQYL.

This rearrangement joins TRBV3-1 to TRBJ1-6; no definite D call. V lost 3 bases, J lost 12 bases, and 15 bases lay in between. Germline V gene sequence: CDR1 LGHDT, CDR2 YNNKEL (reference sequence). The length of the CDR3 is 14 residues. CDR3 nucleotides: TGTGCCAGCAGCCAGAATGACGGGCGGTTACCCCTCCACTTT. Protein sequence: CASSQNDGRLPLHF.

The chain couples TRBV3-1 to TRBJ2-7, with 10 bases matching TRBD2. J lost 5 bases, V lost 6 bases, and 10 bases had no gene match. Per the germline V gene, CDR1 is LGHDT and CDR2 is YNNKEL (reference sequence). The CDR3 runs to 15 residues. CDR3 DNA sequence: TGTGCCAGCAGTTTGGGTATAGCGGGAGGCCACGAGCAGTACTTC. This translates into CASSLGIAGGHEQYF.

About this clonotype: This likely comes from a read error, as the CDR3 has no conserved phenylalanine or tryptophan at its end. The chain uses TRBV30 and TRBJ1-2; 11 nucleotides line up with TRBD1. The CDR3 length is 16 residues. Germline CDR1 reads GTSNPN; CDR2 reads SVGIG (reference sequence). DNA for the CDR3: TGTTCATCATACAGGACAGGGGGCGATTCTAACTATGGCTACACCATC. The encoded protein is CSSYRTGGDSNYGYTI.

The rearrangement links TRBV28 to TRBJ2-6, with a possible D match to TRBD2 (5 bases). Trimming shortened V by 7 bases and J by 0 bases, and 7 bases separated the two germline ends. The CDR3 spans 14 residues. Germline V gene sequence: CDR1 MDHEN, CDR2 SYDVKM. The CDR3 loop is CASTGDSGANVLTF. As DNA, the CDR3 is TGTGCCAGCACCGGGGACTCTGGGGCCAACGTCCTGACTTTC.

This clonotype was recorded many times. V gene TRBV2 combines with J gene TRBJ2-2; either TRBD1 or TRBD2 may supply D (5 bases each). This CDR3 has 15 amino acids. CDR1 and CDR2 (germline): SNHLY, FYNNEI. Trimming stripped 4 bases from V and 3 bases from J, with 12 bases between. The CDR3 DNA follows: TGTGCCAGCAGTGGTAGAGGGGTGGACACCGGGGAGCTGTTTTTT. It translates to CASSGRGVDTGELFF.

V and J are TRBV7-9 and TRBJ2-5; D may be TRBD1 or TRBD2 (5 bases each). The length of the CDR3 is 14 residues. Trimming left V 5 bases short and J 1 base short, with 11 bases between. The germline V gene encodes CDR1 SEHNR and CDR2 FQNEAQ (reference sequence). The CDR3 bases are TGTGCCAGCAGCCATCGGGACGTCCAAGAGACCCAGTACTTC. Encoded protein: CASSHRDVQETQYF.

In this sample, this clonotype turned up a few times. The chain carries TRBV20-1 and TRBJ2-1, with TRBD2 as a possible D gene (5 bases). This CDR3 region has 13 residues. Germline V CDR1 and CDR2: DFQATT, SNEGSKA (reference sequence). The ends were cut back, 0 bases at V and 5 bases at J, with 8 bases in the middle. The CDR3 sequence is CSARDPRDNEQFF. CDR3 DNA sequence: TGCAGTGCTAGAGATCCGAGGGACAATGAGCAGTTCTTC.

The chain links TRBV7-9 to TRBJ2-1, with D tentatively TRBD2 (5 bases). The V end lost 2 bases, the J end lost 4 bases, and 18 bases lay between the germline ends. CDR1 is SEHNR and CDR2 is FQNEAQ in the germline V gene (reference sequence). The length of the CDR3 is 17 residues. The CDR3 here is CASSLIIGEGIYNEQFF. The CDR3, as DNA: TGTGCCAGCAGCTTAATCATCGGCGAGGGAATTTACAATGAGCAGTTCTTC.

At least ten counts were recorded for this clonotype. The gene calls are TRBV11-2 and TRBJ2-1, with a tentative D call TRBD2 (8 bases). V was trimmed by 2 bases and J by 9 bases, leaving 20 bases between them. This CDR3 comprises 16 residues. From germline, CDR1 is SGHAT and CDR2 FQNNGV. CDR3 nucleotides: TGTGCCAGCAGCTTAACGGGAGGGCTAGGGGGCGTTGAGCAGTTCTTC. As protein: CASSLTGGLGGVEQFF.

Of note for this clonotype: A much larger clone differs from this one at a single base, so this may be a read error. The chain joins TRBV12-3 or TRBV12-4 to TRBJ2-1; D is possibly TRBD2 (6 bases). The CDR3 spans 18 residues. CDR3 protein: CASSLTLWRENSYSEQFF. Written as DNA, the CDR3 is TGTGCCAGCAGTTTAACGTTATGGCGGGAAAACTCCTACAGTGAGCAGTTCTTC.

This clonotype was detected ten times or more. The chain joins TRBV2 to TRBJ2-7; 10 bases agree with TRBD1. This CDR3 spans 13 amino acids. With 8 bases clipped from V and 6 bases from J, the junction kept 7 bases outside the gene matches. CDR1 is SNHLY and CDR2 is FYNNEI in the germline V gene. For the CDR3, the DNA is TGTGCCAGCGACAGGGACAGGGGCCCCGAGCAGTACTTC. As protein: CASDRDRGPEQYF.

This clonotype was seen more than once but under ten times. The rearrangement joins TRBV5-4 to TRBJ1-4; D possibly corresponds to TRBD1 (5 bases). The ends were cut back, 6 bases at V and 7 bases at J, with 13 bases in the middle. CDR1 and CDR2 (germline): SGHNT, YYREEE (reference sequence). The CDR3 consists of 13 residues. This CDR3 is CASKGPMGEKLFF. DNA for the CDR3: TGTGCCAGCAAGGGGCCTATGGGTGAAAAACTGTTTTTT.

In its sample, this clonotype was seen a few times. The chain combines TRBV9 with TRBJ2-1; D possibly corresponds to TRBD2 (6 bases). Deletions cut 0 bases from V and 9 bases from J, with 13 bases between. The CDR3 is 14 amino acids. Germline V gene sequence: CDR1 SGDLS, CDR2 YYNGEE. The CDR3 coding sequence is TGTGCCAGCAGCGTAGTTGCGACCGGGGGTGAGCAGTTCTTC. Protein product: CASSVVATGGEQFF.

In this sample, this clonotype turned up a few times. CDR3 amino acids: CSARDDGGRTDTQYF. CDR3 nucleotides: TGCAGTGCTAGAGACGACGGGGGACGCACAGATACGCAGTATTTT. J is TRBJ2-3 and V is TRBV20-1; the D gene is possibly TRBD2 (6 bases). Germline loops: CDR1 DFQATT, CDR2 SNEGSKA (reference sequence). CDR3 length: 15 residues. V shed 0 bases and J shed 1 base, with 11 bases lying between them.

This clonotype showed up just a few times. This chain uses TRBV6-1 with TRBJ2-7; TRBD1 matches 9 bases. This CDR3 spans 14 amino acids. V lost 4 bases, J lost 3 bases, and 4 bases stayed unmatched. Germline CDR1 reads MNHNS; CDR2 reads SASEGT. The CDR3 spells CASSVPGQGYEQYF. The CDR3, as DNA: TGTGCCAGCAGTGTCCCGGGACAGGGCTACGAGCAGTACTTC.